This TCR beta chain was profiled in a study of CD8 T cells in Susac syndrome. Worth noting for this clonotype: Its cognate antigen is unknown.

Roughly 0.45 to 1 ug RNA was reverse transcribed with random hexamers. Amplification of TCR beta CDR3 spanned 54 Vbeta and 13 Jbeta via immunoSEQ multiplex PCR. TCRdb reprocessed the immunoSEQ multiplex PCR reads with MiXCR, giving one entry per CDR3 protein. The sample gives 110,000 to 150,000 distinct CDR3 sequences, approximately 94% of which show up once; 0.065% to 0.1% is in the top ten. The ends lost 4 bases at V and 5 bases at J; junction bases unmatched: 3. This CDR3 has 13 amino acids. CDR1 is MGHDK, CDR2 SYGVNS, per germline. The study's findings and limits: CD4+ T cell repertoires in Susac syndrome exhibited no evidence of clonal expansion.

Sequencing of TCR beta was carried out in blood CD8+ and CD4+ T cells. The sample was CD4+ T cells from PBMCs. This chain connects TRBV25-1 to TRBJ1-2; 8 nucleotides align to TRBD1. This TCR derives from a human donor with Susac syndrome. CDR3 coding DNA: TGTGCCAGCAGTGGGGGGACAGGTTATGGCTACACCTTC. As protein: CASSGGTGYGYTF.